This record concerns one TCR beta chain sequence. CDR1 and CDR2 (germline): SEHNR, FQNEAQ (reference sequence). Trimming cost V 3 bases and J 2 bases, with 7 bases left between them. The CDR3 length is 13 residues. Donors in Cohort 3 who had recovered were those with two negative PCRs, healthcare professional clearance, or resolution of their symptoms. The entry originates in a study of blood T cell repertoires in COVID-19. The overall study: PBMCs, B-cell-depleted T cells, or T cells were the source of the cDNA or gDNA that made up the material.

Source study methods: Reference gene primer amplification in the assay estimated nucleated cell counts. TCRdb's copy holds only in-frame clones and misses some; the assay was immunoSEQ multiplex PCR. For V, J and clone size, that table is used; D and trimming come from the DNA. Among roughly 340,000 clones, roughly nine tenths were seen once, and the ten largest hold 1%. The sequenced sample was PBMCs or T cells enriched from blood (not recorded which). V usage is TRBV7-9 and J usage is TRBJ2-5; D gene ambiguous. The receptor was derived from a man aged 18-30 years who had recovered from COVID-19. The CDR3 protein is CASSLSNQETQYF. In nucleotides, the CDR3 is TGTGCCAGCAGCTTGAGCAATCAAGAGACCCAGTACTTC.